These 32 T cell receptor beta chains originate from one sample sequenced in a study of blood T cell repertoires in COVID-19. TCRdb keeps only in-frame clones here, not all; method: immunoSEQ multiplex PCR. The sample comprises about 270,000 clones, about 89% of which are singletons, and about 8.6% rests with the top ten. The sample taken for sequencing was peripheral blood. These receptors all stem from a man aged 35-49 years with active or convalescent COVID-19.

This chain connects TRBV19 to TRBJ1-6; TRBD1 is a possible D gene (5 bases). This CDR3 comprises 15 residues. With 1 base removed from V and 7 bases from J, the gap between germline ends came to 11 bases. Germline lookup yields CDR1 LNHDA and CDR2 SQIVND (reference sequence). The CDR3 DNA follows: TGTGCCAGTAGTATAGCAGGGCAAGACAATTCACCCCTCCACTTT. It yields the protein CASSIAGQDNSPLHF.

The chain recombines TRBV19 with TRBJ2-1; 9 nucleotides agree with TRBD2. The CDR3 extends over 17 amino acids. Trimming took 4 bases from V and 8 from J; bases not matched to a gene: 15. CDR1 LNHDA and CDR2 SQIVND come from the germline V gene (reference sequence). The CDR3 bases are TGTGCCAGTAGTACTATGGACAGTCTAGCGGGGCTGGATGAGCAGTTCTTC. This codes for CASSTMDSLAGLDEQFF.

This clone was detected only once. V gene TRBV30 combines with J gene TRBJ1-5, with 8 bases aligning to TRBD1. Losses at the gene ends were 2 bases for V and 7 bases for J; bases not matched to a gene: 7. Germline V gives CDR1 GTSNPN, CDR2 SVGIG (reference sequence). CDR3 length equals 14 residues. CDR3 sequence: CAWSKDRANQPQHF. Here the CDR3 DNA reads TGTGCCTGGAGTAAGGACAGGGCAAACCAGCCCCAGCATTTT. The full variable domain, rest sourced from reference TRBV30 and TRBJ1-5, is SQTIHQWPATLVQPVGSPLSLECTVEGTSNPNLYWYRQAAGRGLQLLFYSVGIGQISSEVPQNLSASRPQDRQFILSSKKLLLSDSGFYLCAWSKDRANQPQHFGDGTRLSIL.

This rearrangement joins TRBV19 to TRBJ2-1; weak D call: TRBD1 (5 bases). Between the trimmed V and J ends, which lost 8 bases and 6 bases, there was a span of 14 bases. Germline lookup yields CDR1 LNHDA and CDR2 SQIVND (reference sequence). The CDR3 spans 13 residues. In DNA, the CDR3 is TGTGCCAGTGCCAGGGTCCCCCTCAATGAGCAGTTCTTC. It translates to CASARVPLNEQFF.

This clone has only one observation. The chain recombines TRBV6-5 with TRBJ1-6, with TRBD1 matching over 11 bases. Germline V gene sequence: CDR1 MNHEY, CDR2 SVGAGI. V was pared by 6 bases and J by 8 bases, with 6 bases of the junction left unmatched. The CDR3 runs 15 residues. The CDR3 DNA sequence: TGTGCCAGCAGACCCCCGGGACAGGGGGATTCACCCCTCCACTTT. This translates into CASRPPGQGDSPLHF.

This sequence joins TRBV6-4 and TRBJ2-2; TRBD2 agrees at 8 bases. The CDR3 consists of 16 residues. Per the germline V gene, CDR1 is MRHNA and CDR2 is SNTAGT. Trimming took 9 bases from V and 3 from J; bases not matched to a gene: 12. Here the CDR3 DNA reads TGTGCCAGTACGGGGGGAAGGCGGGAGGACACCGGGGAGCTGTTTTTT. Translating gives CASTGGRREDTGELFF.

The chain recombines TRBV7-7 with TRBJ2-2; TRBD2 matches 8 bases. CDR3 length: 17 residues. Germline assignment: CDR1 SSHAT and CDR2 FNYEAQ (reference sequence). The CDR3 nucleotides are TGTGCTCTCCTAGCGGGTGGGACTAGAATTTTCCCCGGGGAGCTGTTTTTT. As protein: CALLAGGTRIFPGELFF.

As DNA, the CDR3 is TGTGCCTGGAGTGTACGACAGCTCTATGGCTACACCTTC. It translates to CAWSVRQLYGYTF. V gene TRBV30 combines with J gene TRBJ1-2; D may be TRBD1 (5 bases). The CDR3 is 13 amino acids. The V gene's germline CDR1 is GTSNPN and CDR2 SVGIG (reference sequence). Trimming removed 0 bases at V and 4 bases at J, with 9 bases between.

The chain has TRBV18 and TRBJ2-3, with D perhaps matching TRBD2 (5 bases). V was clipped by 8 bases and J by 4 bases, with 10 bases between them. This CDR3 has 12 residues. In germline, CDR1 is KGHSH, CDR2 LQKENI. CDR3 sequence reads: CASLLRADTQYF. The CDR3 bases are TGTGCCAGCCTCCTGCGGGCAGATACGCAGTATTTT. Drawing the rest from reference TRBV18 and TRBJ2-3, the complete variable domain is NAGVMQNPRHLVRRRGQEARLRCSPMKGHSHVYWYRQLPEEGLKFMVYLQKENIIDESGMPKERFSAEFPKEGPSILRIQQVVRGDSAAYFCASLLRADTQYFGPGTRLTVL.

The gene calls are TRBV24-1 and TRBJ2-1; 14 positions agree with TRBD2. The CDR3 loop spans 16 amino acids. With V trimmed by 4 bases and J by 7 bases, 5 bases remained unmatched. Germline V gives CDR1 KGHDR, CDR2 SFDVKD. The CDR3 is CATSEAGTSGRNEQFF. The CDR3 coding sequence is TGTGCCACCAGTGAGGCCGGGACTAGCGGGAGAAATGAGCAGTTCTTC.

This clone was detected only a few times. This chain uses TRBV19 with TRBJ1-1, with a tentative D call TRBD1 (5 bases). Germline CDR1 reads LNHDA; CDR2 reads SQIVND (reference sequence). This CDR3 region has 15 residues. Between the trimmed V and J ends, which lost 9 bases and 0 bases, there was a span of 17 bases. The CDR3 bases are TGTGCCAGCGAGAGCGGGGGGTTCATGAACACTGAAGCTTTCTTT. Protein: CASESGGFMNTEAFF.

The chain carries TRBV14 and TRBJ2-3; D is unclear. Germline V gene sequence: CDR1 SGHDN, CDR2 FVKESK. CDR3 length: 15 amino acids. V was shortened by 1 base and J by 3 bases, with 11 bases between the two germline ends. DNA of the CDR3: TGTGCCAGCAGCCAAGGAGTGAGTTTGACAGATACGCAGTATTTT. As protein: CASSQGVSLTDTQYF.

The CDR3 region is CASSQGLAGLLGELFF. Written as DNA, the CDR3 is TGTGCCAGCAGCCAAGGACTAGCGGGGCTACTCGGGGAGCTGTTTTTT. The rearrangement joins TRBV3-1 (or the pseudogene TRBV3-2) to TRBJ2-2; 11 nucleotides align to TRBD2. Germline V CDR1 and CDR2: LGHDT, YNNKEL (reference sequence). V trimming: 1 base; J trimming: 7 bases; junction bases outside the gene matches: 5. The CDR3 spans 16 residues.

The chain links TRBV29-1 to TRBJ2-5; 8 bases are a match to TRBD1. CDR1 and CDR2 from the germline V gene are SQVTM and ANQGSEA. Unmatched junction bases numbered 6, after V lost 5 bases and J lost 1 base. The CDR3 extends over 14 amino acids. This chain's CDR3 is CSVRGTGPQETQYF. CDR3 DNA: TGCAGCGTTCGGGGGACAGGCCCCCAAGAGACCCAGTACTTC.

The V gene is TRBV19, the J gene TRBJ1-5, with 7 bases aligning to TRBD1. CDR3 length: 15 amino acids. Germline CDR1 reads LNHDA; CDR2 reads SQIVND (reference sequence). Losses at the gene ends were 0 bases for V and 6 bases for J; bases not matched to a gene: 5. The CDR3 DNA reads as TGTGCCAGTAGTATAGATAGGTCAGGGGGTCAGCCCCAGCATTTT. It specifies CASSIDRSGGQPQHF.

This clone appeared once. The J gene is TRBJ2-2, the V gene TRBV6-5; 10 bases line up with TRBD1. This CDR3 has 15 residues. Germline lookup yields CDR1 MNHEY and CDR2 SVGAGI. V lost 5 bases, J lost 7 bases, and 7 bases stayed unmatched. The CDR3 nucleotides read TGTGCCAGCAGTAGCGACAGGGGGCTCATCGGGGAGCTGTTTTTT. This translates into CASSSDRGLIGELFF.

The chain's CDR3 is CASSPTTGGSYEQYF. CDR3 sequence (DNA): TGTGCCAGCAGCCCAACGACAGGGGGCTCCTACGAGCAGTACTTC. The chain has TRBV9 and TRBJ2-7; 9 bases align to TRBD1. Germline V gene data show CDR1 as SGDLS and CDR2 as YYNGEE. V lost 4 bases and J lost 0; bases outside the gene matches: 5. The CDR3 extends over 15 amino acids.

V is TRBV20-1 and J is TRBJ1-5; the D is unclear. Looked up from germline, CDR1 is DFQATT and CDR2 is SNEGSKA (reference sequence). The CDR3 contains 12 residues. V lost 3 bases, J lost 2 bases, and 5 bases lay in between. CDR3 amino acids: CSASLRNQPQHF. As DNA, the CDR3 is TGCAGTGCTAGTCTCCGCAATCAGCCCCAGCATTTT.

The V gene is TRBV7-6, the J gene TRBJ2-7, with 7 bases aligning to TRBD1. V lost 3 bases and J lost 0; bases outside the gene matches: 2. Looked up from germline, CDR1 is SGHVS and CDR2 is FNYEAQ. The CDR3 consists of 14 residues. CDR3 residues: CASSLTGNSYEQYF. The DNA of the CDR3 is TGTGCCAGCAGCTTGACAGGGAACTCCTACGAGCAGTACTTC.

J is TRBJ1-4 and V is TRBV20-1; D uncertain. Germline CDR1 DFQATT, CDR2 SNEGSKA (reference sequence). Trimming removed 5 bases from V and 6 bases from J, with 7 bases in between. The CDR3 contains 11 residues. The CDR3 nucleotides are TGCAGTGCTTCGGACTATGAAAAACTGTTTTTT. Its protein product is CSASDYEKLFF.

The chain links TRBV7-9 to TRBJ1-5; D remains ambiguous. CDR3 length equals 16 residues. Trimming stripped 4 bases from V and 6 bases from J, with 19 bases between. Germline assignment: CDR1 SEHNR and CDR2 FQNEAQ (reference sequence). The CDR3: CASSSQTEAGSQPQHF. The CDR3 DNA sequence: TGTGCCAGCAGCTCGCAAACAGAGGCCGGGAGTCAGCCCCAGCATTTT.

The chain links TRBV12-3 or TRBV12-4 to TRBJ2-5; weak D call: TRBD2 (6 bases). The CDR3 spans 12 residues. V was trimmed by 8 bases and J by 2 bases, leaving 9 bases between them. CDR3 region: CASGGSQETQYF. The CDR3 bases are TGTGCCAGCGGGGGGTCTCAAGAGACCCAGTACTTC.

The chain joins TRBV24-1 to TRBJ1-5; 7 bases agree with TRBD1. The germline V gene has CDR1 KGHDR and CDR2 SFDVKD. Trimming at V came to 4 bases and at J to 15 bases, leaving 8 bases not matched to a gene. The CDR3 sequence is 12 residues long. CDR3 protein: CATSDNDRELHF. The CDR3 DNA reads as TGTGCCACCAGTGACAACGACAGGGAATTGCATTTT.

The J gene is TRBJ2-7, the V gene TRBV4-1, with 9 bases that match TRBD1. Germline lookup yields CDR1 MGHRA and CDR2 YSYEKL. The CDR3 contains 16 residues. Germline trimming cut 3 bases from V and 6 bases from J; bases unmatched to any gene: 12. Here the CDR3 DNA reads TGCGCCAGCAGCCATGACCGTTGGACAGGGGAGGGCGAGCAGTACTTC. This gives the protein CASSHDRWTGEGEQYF.

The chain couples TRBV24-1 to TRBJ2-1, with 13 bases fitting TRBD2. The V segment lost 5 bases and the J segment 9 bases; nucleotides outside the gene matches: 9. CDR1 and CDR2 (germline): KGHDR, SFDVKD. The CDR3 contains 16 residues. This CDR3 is CATSATRTSGGAEQFF. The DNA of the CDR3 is TGTGCCACCAGTGCCACGCGAACTAGCGGGGGGGCTGAGCAGTTCTTC.

The CDR3 DNA reads as TGTGCCAGCAGCTTGGTCGGGAGGGCAAACTACGAGCAGTACTTC. Protein: CASSLVGRANYEQYF. The chain recombines TRBV5-4 with TRBJ2-7; 8 nucleotides line up with TRBD2. CDR1 is SGHNT, CDR2 YYREEE, per germline (reference sequence). CDR3 length: 15 residues. V lost 0 bases, J lost 3 bases, and 5 bases stayed unmatched.

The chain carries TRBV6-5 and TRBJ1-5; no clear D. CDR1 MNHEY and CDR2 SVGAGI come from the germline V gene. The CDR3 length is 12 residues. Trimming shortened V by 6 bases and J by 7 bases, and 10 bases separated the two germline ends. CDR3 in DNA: TGTGCCAGCAGCACTGCGGGGCAGCCCCAGCATTTT. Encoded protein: CASSTAGQPQHF.

The CDR3 here is CASSYYRDGTEAFF. The CDR3 DNA reads as TGTGCCAGCAGTTACTACAGGGATGGCACTGAAGCTTTCTTT. V usage is TRBV6-5 and J usage is TRBJ1-1; the D gene is possibly TRBD1 (6 bases). Trimming cost V 1 base and J 4 bases, with 10 bases left between them. Looked up from germline, CDR1 is MNHEY and CDR2 is SVGAGI. This CDR3 comprises 14 residues.

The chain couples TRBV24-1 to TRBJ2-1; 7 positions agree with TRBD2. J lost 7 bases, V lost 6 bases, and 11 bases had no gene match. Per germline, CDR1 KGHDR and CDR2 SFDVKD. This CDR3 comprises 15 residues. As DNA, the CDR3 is TGTGCCACCAGTCAAGCGGGACTCGGAGGAAATGAGCAGTTCTTC. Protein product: CATSQAGLGGNEQFF.

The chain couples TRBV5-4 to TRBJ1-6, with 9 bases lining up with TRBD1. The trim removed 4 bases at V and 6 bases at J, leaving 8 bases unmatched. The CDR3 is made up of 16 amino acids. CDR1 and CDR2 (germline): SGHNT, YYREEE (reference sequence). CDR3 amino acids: CASSMAGTGFNSPLHF. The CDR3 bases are TGTGCCAGCAGCATGGCCGGGACAGGGTTTAATTCACCCCTCCACTTT.

CDR3 protein: CASGDKITDTQYF. DNA of the CDR3: TGTGCCAGCGGCGACAAGATCACAGATACGCAGTATTTT. The V gene is TRBV19, the J gene TRBJ2-3; the D is unclear. The CDR3 sequence is 13 residues long. V was cut by 9 bases and J by 2 bases, with 12 bases left in between. Germline CDR1 reads LNHDA; CDR2 reads SQIVND (reference sequence).

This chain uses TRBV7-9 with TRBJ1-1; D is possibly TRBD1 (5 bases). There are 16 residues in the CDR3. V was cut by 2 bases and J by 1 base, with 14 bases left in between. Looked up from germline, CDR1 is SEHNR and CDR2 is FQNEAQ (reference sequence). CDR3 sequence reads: CASSLREGWENTEAFF. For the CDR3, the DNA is TGTGCCAGCAGCTTAAGGGAGGGGTGGGAGAACACTGAAGCTTTCTTT. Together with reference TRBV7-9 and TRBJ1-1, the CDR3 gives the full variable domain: DTGVSQNPRHKITKRGQNVTFRCDPISEHNRLYWYRQTLGQGPEFLTYFQNEAQLEKSRLLSDRFSAERPKGSFSTLEIQRTEQGDSAMYLCASSLREGWENTEAFFGQGTRLTVV.